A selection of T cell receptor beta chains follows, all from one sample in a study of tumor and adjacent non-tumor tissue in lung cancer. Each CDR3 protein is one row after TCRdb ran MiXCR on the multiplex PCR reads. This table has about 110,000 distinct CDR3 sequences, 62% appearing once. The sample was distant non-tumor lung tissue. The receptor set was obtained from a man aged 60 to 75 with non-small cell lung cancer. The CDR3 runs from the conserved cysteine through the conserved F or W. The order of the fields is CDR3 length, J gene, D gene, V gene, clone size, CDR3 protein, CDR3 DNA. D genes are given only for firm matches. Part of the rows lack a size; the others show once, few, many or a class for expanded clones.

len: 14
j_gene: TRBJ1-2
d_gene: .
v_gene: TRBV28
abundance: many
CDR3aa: CASRPPSGVYGYTF
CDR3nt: TGTGCCAGCAGACCTCCGTCGGGGGTCTATGGCTACACCTTC

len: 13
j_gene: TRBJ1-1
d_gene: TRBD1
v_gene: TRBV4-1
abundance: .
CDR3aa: CASTGTGNAVAFF
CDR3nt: TGCGCAAGCACAGGGACAGGGAACGCTGTAGCTTTCTTT

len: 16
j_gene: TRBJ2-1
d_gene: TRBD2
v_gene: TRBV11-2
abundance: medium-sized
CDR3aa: CASSLGGRGEWDEQFF
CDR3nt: TGTGCCAGCAGCTTAGGCGGGAGGGGGGAATGGGATGAGCAGTTCTTC

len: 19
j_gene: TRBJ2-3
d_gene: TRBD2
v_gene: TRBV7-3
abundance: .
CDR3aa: CASSPVPGLAGLPGYTQYF
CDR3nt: TGTGCCAGCAGCCCAGTCCCGGGACTAGCGGGGCTGCCCGGGTATACGCAGTATTTT

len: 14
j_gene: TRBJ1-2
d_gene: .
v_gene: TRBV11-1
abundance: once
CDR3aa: CASSIQGIEDGYTF
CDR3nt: TGTGCCAGCAGCATCCAGGGGATAGAGGATGGCTACACCTTC

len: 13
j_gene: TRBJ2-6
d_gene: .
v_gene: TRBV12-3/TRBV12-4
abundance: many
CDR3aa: CASSRAGANVLTF
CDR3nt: TGTGCCAGCAGTCGCGCTGGGGCCAACGTCCTGACTTTC

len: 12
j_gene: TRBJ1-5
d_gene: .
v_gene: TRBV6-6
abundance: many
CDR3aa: CASSTTNQPQHF
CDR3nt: TGTGCCAGCAGTACAACGAATCAGCCCCAGCATTTT

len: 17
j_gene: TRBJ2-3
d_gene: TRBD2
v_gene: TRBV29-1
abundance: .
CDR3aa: CSALGTSGIRSTDTQYF
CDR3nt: TGCAGCGCTTTAGGGACTAGTGGGATAAGAAGCACAGATACGCAGTATTTT

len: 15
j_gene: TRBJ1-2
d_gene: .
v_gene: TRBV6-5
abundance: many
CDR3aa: CASSPPGAGRFGYTF
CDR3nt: TGTGCCAGCAGCCCCCCTGGCGCAGGGCGTTTTGGCTACACCTTC

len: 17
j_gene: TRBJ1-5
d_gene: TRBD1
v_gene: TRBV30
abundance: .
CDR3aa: CALTKGTGGYSNQPQHF
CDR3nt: TGTGCCTTGACTAAGGGAACAGGGGGATATAGCAATCAGCCCCAGCATTTT

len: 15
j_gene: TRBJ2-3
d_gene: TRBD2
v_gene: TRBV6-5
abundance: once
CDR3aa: CASSYGDGRADTQYF
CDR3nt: TGTGCCAGCAGTTACGGTGACGGGAGGGCAGATACCCAGTATTTT

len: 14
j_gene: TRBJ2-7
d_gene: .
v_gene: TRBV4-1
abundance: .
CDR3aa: CASSQESGQYEQYF
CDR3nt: TGCGCCAGCAGCCAAGAATCGGGGCAGTATGAGCAGTACTTC